Each of the 18 T cell receptor beta chains below was sequenced from the same sample in a study of cytomegalovirus exposure and HLA in healthy donors. 60 Vbeta and 13 Jbeta primers were used in PCR. Libraries were prepared by immunoSEQ multiplex PCR; TCRdb keeps only in-frame clonotypes and omits some of them. The sample consists of 150,000 to 180,000 clones, under 85% of them appearing once. The specimen was PBMCs. All receptors come from a man younger than 35 in good health and CMV-seronegative.

The chain is built from TRBV4-1 and TRBJ2-5; 9 bases agree with TRBD1. This CDR3 has 15 amino acids. From germline, CDR1 is MGHRA and CDR2 YSYEKL. V trimming: 5 bases; J trimming: 2 bases; junction bases outside the gene matches: 6. CDR3 sequence (DNA): TGCGCCAGCAGCTTCCGGGACAGGGAACAAGAGACCCAGTACTTC. The encoded protein is CASSFRDREQETQYF.

This clone was detected only a few times. This chain links TRBV7-2 with TRBJ2-3; 7 bases are shared with TRBD2. J lost 2 bases, V lost 5 bases, and 7 bases had no gene match. The CDR3 is 15 amino acids. Germline lookup yields CDR1 SGHTA and CDR2 FQGNSA. The CDR3 coding sequence is TGTGCCAGCAGCCTTAGAGGGACTATCACAGATACGCAGTATTTT. This sequence encodes CASSLRGTITDTQYF.

The chain has TRBV7-9 and TRBJ1-1; no clear D. The ends were cut back, 7 bases at V and 3 bases at J, with 18 bases in the middle. CDR3 length: 15 residues. Germline V gives CDR1 SEHNR, CDR2 FQNEAQ (reference sequence). This chain's CDR3 is CASTPGRGVDTEAFF. In nucleotides, the CDR3 is TGTGCCAGCACCCCAGGACGGGGAGTGGACACTGAAGCTTTCTTT. The variable domain in full, with the rest retrieved from reference TRBV7-9 and TRBJ1-1, is DTGVSQNPRHKITKRGQNVTFRCDPISEHNRLYWYRQTLGQGPEFLTYFQNEAQLEKSRLLSDRFSAERPKGSFSTLEIQRTEQGDSAMYLCASTPGRGVDTEAFFGQGTRLTVV.

This sequence joins TRBV4-1 and TRBJ1-3; maybe TRBD1 (6 bases). The ends were cut back, 4 bases at V and 0 bases at J, with 16 bases in the middle. The CDR3 has 17 amino acids. Germline lookup yields CDR1 MGHRA and CDR2 YSYEKL. This CDR3 reads CASSRGNRELSGNTIYF. The CDR3 DNA reads TGCGCCAGCAGCCGAGGCAACAGGGAACTCTCTGGAAACACCATATATTTT.

V is TRBV6-5 and J is TRBJ1-1, with TRBD1 matching over 11 bases. CDR1 MNHEY and CDR2 SVGAGI come from the germline V gene. The CDR3 sequence is 13 residues long. The junction had 0 bases not matched to a gene; V was cut back by 2 bases and J by 7 bases. The CDR3 loop reads CASSYGTGGEAFF. The DNA of the CDR3 is TGTGCCAGCAGTTACGGGACAGGGGGTGAAGCTTTCTTT.

CDR3: CASSYSAAQETQYF. The CDR3 DNA is TGTGCCAGCAGTTATAGTGCCGCCCAAGAGACCCAGTACTTC. The J gene is TRBJ2-5, the V gene TRBV6-5, with D unclear. Germline CDR1 MNHEY, CDR2 SVGAGI. The V end lost 3 bases, the J end lost 1 base, and 9 bases lay between the germline ends. This CDR3 comprises 14 residues.

The chain is built from TRBV5-6 and TRBJ1-2, with D perhaps TRBD1 (6 bases). V gave up 4 bases and J gave up 8 bases, with 15 bases separating them. The germline CDR1 and CDR2 sequences are SGHDT and YYEEEE. There are 13 residues in the CDR3. CDR3 protein: CASSPWTAGGYTF. The CDR3 DNA reads TGTGCCAGCAGCCCCTGGACAGCTGGCGGCTACACCTTC.

This clone was seen a handful of times. The chain recombines TRBV27 with TRBJ1-5; 8 nucleotides match TRBD1. This CDR3 region has 18 residues. Germline lookup yields CDR1 MNHEY and CDR2 SMNVEV (reference sequence). V was pared by 3 bases and J by 4 bases, with 14 bases of the junction left unmatched. The CDR3 DNA follows: TGTGCCAGCAGTTTGAATGCCGGGACAGGCCCGTTTAATCAGCCCCAGCATTTT. Its protein is CASSLNAGTGPFNQPQHF.

This rearrangement joins TRBV7-6 to TRBJ1-4, with D perhaps TRBD1 (6 bases). The V end lost 1 base, the J end lost 7 bases, and 16 bases lay between the germline ends. The CDR3 is 16 amino acids. CDR1 is SGHVS and CDR2 is FNYEAQ in the germline V gene. The CDR3: CASSLGGGRPLEKLFF. CDR3 nucleotides: TGTGCCAGCAGCTTAGGGGGGGGCAGACCCCTTGAAAAACTGTTTTTT.

This clone has only one observation. The CDR3 DNA reads TGTGCCAGCAGCTTTGACATGGGTCGGGGCTACACCTTC. Translated: CASSFDMGRGYTF. The J gene is TRBJ1-2, the V gene TRBV13, with no clear D. This CDR3 has 13 residues. CDR1 and CDR2 (germline): PRHDT, FYEKMQ (reference sequence). With 3 bases removed from V and 8 bases from J, the gap between germline ends came to 13 bases.

This rearrangement joins TRBV7-9 to TRBJ2-2; weak D call: TRBD2 (6 bases). The germline V gene has CDR1 SEHNR and CDR2 FQNEAQ (reference sequence). V was clipped by 6 bases and J by 6 bases, with 29 bases between them. This CDR3 has 19 residues. The CDR3 sequence is CASRAGTHVKIVWAGELFF. The CDR3 bases are TGTGCCAGCAGAGCCGGGACTCACGTTAAAATAGTATGGGCCGGGGAGCTGTTTTTT.

The J gene is TRBJ2-4, the V gene TRBV2; weak D call: TRBD1 (5 bases). V lost 4 bases to trimming and J lost 0 bases, with 10 bases between them. Germline V gene data show CDR1 as SNHLY and CDR2 as FYNNEI. This CDR3 has 15 residues. The CDR3 sequence: CASSGQGPAKNIQYF. In DNA form, the CDR3 reads TGTGCCAGCAGTGGGCAGGGCCCAGCCAAAAACATTCAGTACTTC. Using reference TRBV2 and TRBJ2-4 for the parts outside the CDR3, the full variable domain is EPEVTQTPSHQVTQMGQEVILRCVPISNHLYFYWYRQILGQKVEFLVSFYNNEISEKSEIFDDQFSVERPDGSNFTLKIRSTKLEDSAMYFCASSGQGPAKNIQYFGAGTRLSVL.

The J gene is TRBJ1-6, the V gene TRBV7-2; maybe TRBD1 (5 bases). CDR3 length: 14 residues. Trimming took off 2 bases at V and 13 bases at J, with 15 bases between the two ends. The germline V gene encodes CDR1 SGHTA and CDR2 FQGNSA. As DNA, the CDR3 is TGTGCCAGCAGCTTAACAGGTGATGGGATCCCCCTCCACTTT. It specifies CASSLTGDGIPLHF.

The gene calls are TRBV7-8 and TRBJ1-4, with D hard to call. Per the germline V gene, CDR1 is SGHVS and CDR2 is FQNEAQ. Deletions cut 3 bases from V and 7 bases from J, with 9 bases between. CDR3 length equals 13 residues. The CDR3 loop reads CASSFLGSEKLFF. The DNA for the CDR3 is TGTGCCAGCAGCTTCCTAGGGAGTGAAAAACTGTTTTTT.

The rearrangement uses TRBV28 and TRBJ1-5; D is perhaps TRBD1 (5 bases). The CDR3 is made up of 17 amino acids. Germline-derived CDR1 and CDR2 are MDHEN and SYDVKM. The V and J ends lost 5 bases and 4 bases respectively, with 21 bases between them. In DNA, the CDR3 is TGTGCCAGCAGTATTACTCGGACTGTGGAGGGGAATCAGCCCCAGCATTTT. Translating gives CASSITRTVEGNQPQHF.

The chain joins TRBV27 to TRBJ1-5, with 9 nucleotides matching TRBD1. The J segment lost 0 bases and the V segment lost 5 bases, leaving 8 bases of the junction unmatched. The germline CDR1 and CDR2 sequences are MNHEY and SMNVEV (reference sequence). The CDR3 covers 17 residues. Here the CDR3 DNA reads TGTGCCAGCAGTCTCACAGGGGGCCCTTATAGCAATCAGCCCCAGCATTTT. It is translated as CASSLTGGPYSNQPQHF.

The table lists this clone with a count of one. The V call is TRBV28, the J call TRBJ2-7; 7 bases line up with TRBD1. Germline V gives CDR1 MDHEN, CDR2 SYDVKM. Trimming cost V 3 bases and J 7 bases; bases outside gene matches: 9. This CDR3 has 14 residues. The CDR3: CASSFPGQVEEQYV. CDR3 DNA: TGTGCCAGCAGTTTCCCTGGACAGGTCGAAGAGCAGTACGTC.

The rearrangement uses TRBV6-5 and TRBJ1-1, with D perhaps matching TRBD1 (5 bases). Per germline, CDR1 MNHEY and CDR2 SVGAGI. Trimming took 0 bases from V and 2 from J, leaving 13 bases between them. The CDR3 extends over 16 amino acids. The CDR3 loop reads CASSYSTDLINTEAFF. In DNA, the CDR3 is TGTGCCAGCAGTTACTCGACAGACCTAATTAACACTGAAGCTTTCTTT.